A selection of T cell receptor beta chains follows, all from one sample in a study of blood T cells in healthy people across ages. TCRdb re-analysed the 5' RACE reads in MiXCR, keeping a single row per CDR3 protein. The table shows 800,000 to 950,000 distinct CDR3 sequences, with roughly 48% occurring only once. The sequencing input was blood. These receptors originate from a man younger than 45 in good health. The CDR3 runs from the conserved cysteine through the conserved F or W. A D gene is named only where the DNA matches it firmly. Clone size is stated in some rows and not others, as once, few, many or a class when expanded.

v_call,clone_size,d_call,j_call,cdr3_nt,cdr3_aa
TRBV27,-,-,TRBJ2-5,TGTGCCAGTGGTCGCAGCTTTTCTGGGACCCAGTACTTC,CASGRSFSGTQYF
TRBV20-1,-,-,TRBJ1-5,TGCAGTGCTAGTCCGCCTCAGGGAGGCCAGCCCCAGCATTTT,CSASPPQGGQPQHF
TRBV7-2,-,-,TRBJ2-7,TGTGCCAGCAGCCCCGCCGCGGGCCTAAACTACGAGCAGTACTTC,CASSPAAGLNYEQYF
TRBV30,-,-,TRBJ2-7,TGTGCCTGGTCCATAACCGGGTTCTCCTACGAGCAGTACTTC,CAWSITGFSYEQYF
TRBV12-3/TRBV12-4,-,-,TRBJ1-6,TGTGCCAGCAGCACGGGGTCACTCCTCCACTTT,CASSTGSLLHF
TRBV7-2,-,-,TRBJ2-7,TGTGCCAGCAAACCCGGCGCCGGACTCTCCTACGAGCAGTACTTC,CASKPGAGLSYEQYF
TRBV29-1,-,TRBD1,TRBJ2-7,TGCAGCGTGGAAGGGACAGATGAGCAGTACTTC,CSVEGTDEQYF
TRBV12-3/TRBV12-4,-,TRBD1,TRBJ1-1,TGTGCCAGCAACTTACGACAGGGGGTGAACACTGAAGCTTTCTTT,CASNLRQGVNTEAFF
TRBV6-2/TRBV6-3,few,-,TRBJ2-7,TGTGCCAGCAGTTACTCCCGGAAGAGCACCTACGAGCAGTACTTC,CASSYSRKSTYEQYF
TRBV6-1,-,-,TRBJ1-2,TGTGCCAGCAGTGAATCGCGACAGTTCTATGGCTACACCTTC,CASSESRQFYGYTF
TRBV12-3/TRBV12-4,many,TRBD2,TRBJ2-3,TGTGCCAGCAGTTTATATCAAGGGACTAGCGGGGGAGAGGCAGATACGCAGTATTTT,CASSLYQGTSGGEADTQYF
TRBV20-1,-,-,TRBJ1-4,TGCAGTGCTAGAGATGGGGGGACCCGAAGTGAAAAACTGTTTTTT,CSARDGGTRSEKLFF
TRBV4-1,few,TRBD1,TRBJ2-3,TGCGCCAGCAGCCAAGATCAGGACAGGGGTTGGACAGATACGCAGTATTTT,CASSQDQDRGWTDTQYF
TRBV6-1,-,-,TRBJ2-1,TGTGCCTGCAGTGAAAGGCTAGCCCAGAATGAGCAGTTCTTC,CACSERLAQNEQFF
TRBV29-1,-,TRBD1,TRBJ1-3,TGCAGCGTTGGGTCAGGGGGCACTTACTCTGGAAACACCATATATTTT,CSVGSGGTYSGNTIYF
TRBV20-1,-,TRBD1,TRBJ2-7,TGCAGTGCCGGGTCGGACAGGGTGGACGAGCAGTACTTC,CSAGSDRVDEQYF
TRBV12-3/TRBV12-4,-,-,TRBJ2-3,TGTGCCGGCTGGGTCGGCAGCACAGATACGCAGTATTTT,CAGWVGSTDTQYF
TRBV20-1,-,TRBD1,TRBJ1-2,TGCAGTGCTAGATCACCGGGACAGGGGGCTTTTAGCAATGACTACACCTTC,CSARSPGQGAFSNDYTF
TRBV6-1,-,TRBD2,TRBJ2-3,TGTGCCAGCAGTGTAATGAGCGGGGGAGAAACAGATACGCAGTATTTT,CASSVMSGGETDTQYF
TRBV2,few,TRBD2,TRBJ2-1,TGTGCCAGCACCGAGGGTCTAGCGGGGGGAATGATGTTCTTC,CASTEGLAGGMMFF
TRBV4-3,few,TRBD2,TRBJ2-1,TGCGCCAGCAGCCAAGGGACTAGCGGGGGGGCCTACAATGAGCAGTTCTTC,CASSQGTSGGAYNEQFF
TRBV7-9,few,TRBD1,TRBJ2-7,TGTGCCAGCACTGAACGGGACAGTACCTACGAGCAGTACTTC,CASTERDSTYEQYF
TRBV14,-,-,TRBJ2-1,TGTGCCAGCAGCCAAGAGACAGGCTTGGCGCAGTTCTTC,CASSQETGLAQFF
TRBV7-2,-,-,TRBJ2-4,TGTGCCAGCAGTTCGGAGCTAGCCAAAAACATTCAGTACTTC,CASSSELAKNIQYF
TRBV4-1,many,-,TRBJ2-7,TGCGCCAGCAGCCAAGTGGCCGCCTCCTACGAGCAGTACTTC,CASSQVAASYEQYF
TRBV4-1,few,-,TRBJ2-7,TGCGCCAGCAGCCACGGACCCTACCCCAACGAGCAGTACTTC,CASSHGPYPNEQYF
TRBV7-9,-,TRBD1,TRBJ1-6,TGTGCCAGCAGCCCGAGAGAGGGACAGGCAAATTCACCCCTCCACTTT,CASSPREGQANSPLHF
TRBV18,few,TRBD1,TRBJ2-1,TGTGCCAGCTCACCATCAGGGACAGGCAATGAGCAGTTCTTC,CASSPSGTGNEQFF
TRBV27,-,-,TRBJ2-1,TGTGCCAGCAGTACCGCCTACATACAGACCTACAATGAGCAGTTCTTC,CASSTAYIQTYNEQFF
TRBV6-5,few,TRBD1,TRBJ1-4,TGTGCCAGCGGTAGGGGACAGCTTTCAACTAATGAAAAACTGTTTTTT,CASGRGQLSTNEKLFF
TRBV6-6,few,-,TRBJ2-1,TGTGCCAGCTGCCCTCGGACTTTCAATGAGCAGTTCTTC,CASCPRTFNEQFF
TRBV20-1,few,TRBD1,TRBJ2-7,TGCAGTGCTCCCGATCCGACAGGGGGCGAATACGAGCAGTACTTC,CSAPDPTGGEYEQYF
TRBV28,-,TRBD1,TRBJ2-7,TGCGCCAGCAGTAATCCCGGGACAGGGAGCCACGAGCAGTACTTC,CASSNPGTGSHEQYF
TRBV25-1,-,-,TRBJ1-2,TGTGCCAGCAGTGACTACACCTATGGCTACACCTTC,CASSDYTYGYTF
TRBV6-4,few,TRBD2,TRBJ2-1,TGTGCCAGCAGTGATAGCGGGGATAACAATGAGCAGTTCTTC,CASSDSGDNNEQFF
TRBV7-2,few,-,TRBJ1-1,TGTGCCAGCAGCTTAGGCACCCAAAGGGACACTGAAGCTTTCTTT,CASSLGTQRDTEAFF
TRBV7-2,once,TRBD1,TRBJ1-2,TGTGCCAGCAGCTTAGCTGGGACAGGCAAGGGCTACACCTTC,CASSLAGTGKGYTF
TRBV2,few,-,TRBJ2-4,TGTGCCAGCAGTCTAAACCTGGGACGGAACATTCAGTACTTC,CASSLNLGRNIQYF
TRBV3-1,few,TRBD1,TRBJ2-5,TGTGCCAGCAGCCAATCAAAACCCCGGACAGGGGAAGAGACCCAGTACTTC,CASSQSKPRTGEETQYF
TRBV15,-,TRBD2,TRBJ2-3,TGTGCCACCAGCAGAGGACTAGCGGACAGCACAGATACGCAGTATTTT,CATSRGLADSTDTQYF
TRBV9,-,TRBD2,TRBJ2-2,TGTGCCAGCAGCGCCCTGGGGACTAGCTACACCGGGGAGCTGTTTTTT,CASSALGTSYTGELFF
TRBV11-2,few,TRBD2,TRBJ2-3,TGTGCCAGCAGCTTAGCAGCTAGCGGGGGGGTCCATACGCAGTATTTT,CASSLAASGGVHTQYF
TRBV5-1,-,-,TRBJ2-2,TGCACCAGCAGCCCCTCGAACACCGGGGAGCTGTTTTTT,CTSSPSNTGELFF